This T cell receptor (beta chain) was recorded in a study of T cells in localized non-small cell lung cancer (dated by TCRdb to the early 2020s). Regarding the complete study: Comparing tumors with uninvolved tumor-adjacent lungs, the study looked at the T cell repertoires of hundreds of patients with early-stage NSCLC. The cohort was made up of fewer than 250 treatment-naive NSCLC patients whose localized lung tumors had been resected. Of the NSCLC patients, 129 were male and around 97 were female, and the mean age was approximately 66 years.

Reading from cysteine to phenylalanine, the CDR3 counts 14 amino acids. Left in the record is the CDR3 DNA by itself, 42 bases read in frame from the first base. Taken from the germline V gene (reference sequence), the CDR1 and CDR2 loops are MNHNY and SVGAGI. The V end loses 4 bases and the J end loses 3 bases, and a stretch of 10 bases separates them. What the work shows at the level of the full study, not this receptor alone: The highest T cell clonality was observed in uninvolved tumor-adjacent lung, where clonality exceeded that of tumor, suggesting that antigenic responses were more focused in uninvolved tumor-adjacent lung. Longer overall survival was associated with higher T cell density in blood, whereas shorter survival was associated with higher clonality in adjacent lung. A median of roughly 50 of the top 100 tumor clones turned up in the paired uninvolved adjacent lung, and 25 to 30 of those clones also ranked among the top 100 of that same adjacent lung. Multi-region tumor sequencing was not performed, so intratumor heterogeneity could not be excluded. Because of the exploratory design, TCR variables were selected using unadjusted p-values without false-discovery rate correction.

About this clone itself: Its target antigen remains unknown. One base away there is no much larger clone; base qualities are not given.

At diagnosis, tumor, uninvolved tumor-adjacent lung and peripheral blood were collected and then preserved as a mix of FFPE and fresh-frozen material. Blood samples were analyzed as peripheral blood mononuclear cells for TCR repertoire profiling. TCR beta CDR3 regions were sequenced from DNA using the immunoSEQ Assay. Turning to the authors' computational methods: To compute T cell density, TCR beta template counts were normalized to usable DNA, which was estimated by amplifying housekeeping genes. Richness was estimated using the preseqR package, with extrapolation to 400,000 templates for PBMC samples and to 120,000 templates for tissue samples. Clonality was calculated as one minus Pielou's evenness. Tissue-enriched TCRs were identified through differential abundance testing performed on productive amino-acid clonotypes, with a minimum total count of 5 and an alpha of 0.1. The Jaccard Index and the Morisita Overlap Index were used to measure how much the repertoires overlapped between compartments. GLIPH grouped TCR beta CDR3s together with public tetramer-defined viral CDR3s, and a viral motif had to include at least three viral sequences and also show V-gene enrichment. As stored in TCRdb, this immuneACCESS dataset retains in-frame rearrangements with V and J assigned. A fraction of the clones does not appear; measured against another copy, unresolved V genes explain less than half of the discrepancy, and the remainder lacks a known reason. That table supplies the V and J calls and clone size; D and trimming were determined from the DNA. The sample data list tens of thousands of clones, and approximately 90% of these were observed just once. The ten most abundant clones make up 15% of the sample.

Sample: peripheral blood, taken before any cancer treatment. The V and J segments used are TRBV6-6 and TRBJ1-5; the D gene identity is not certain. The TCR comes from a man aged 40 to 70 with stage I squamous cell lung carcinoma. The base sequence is TGTGCCAGCAGTTCCTTTGGATTCAATCAGCCCCAGCATTTT. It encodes CASSSFGFNQPQHF.